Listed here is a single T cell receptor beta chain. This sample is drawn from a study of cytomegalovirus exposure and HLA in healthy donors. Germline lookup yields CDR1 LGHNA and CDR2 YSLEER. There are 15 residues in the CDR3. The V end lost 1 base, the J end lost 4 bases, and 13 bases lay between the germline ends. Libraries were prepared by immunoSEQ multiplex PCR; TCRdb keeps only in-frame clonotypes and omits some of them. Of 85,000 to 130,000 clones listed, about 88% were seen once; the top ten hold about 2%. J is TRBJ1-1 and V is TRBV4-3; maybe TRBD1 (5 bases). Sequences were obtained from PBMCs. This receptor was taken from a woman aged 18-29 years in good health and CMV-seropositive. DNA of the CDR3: TGCGCCAGCAGCCAAGGCCCAGGGAGGGTCACTGAAGCTTTCTTT. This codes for CASSQGPGRVTEAFF.